This T cell receptor (beta chain) derives from a study of cytomegalovirus exposure and HLA in healthy donors. Study-wide context: Genotyping of 430 or so donors showed that about 84% belonged to the Caucasian-associated ancestry cluster. Study results and caveats: Three CMV-associated chains proved CMV antigen-specific in vitro. A later analysis reportedly found fewer N-insertions in an Asian-associated ancestry cluster than the roughly 730-donor mean. Most TCR beta V segments were productive about 87% or about 30% of the time in an earlier analysis.

The CDR3 has 14 amino acids. The V end was cut by 4 bases, the J end by 6 bases, with 10 bases between. In germline, CDR1 is MNHEY, CDR2 SMNVEV (reference sequence). With regard to this clone: Its antigen is as yet unknown.

The PCR made use of 60 Vbeta and 13 Jbeta primers. Measured with immunoSEQ multiplex PCR; TCRdb has only the in-frame clones, and not every one. The data hold approximately 110,000 clones, with over 70% observed a single time. The TCR originated in a male donor in good health and CMV-seronegative. The chain employs TRBV27 and TRBJ1-6, with D maybe TRBD1 (5 bases). The source material was PBMCs. This chain's CDR3 is CASSWRGGNSPLHF. In DNA form, the CDR3 reads TGTGCCAGCAGTTGGAGGGGCGGTAATTCACCCCTCCACTTT.